A single sample gave rise to the 20 T cell receptor beta chains below, sequenced in a study of shared clonotypes between healthy human individuals. Repertoires were generated with immunoSEQ multiplex PCR, while TCRdb's copy carries only in-frame clones and drops some. This table holds millions of clones, about 92% found once. CD45RO-negative CD8 cells positively selected for CCR7 made up the naive population, which excluded terminally differentiated effector memory CD45RA+ cells. The sample taken for sequencing was naive CD8+ T cells from PBMCs. All receptors derive from a man aged 18 to 29 in good health. Some clones in this sample may be carry-over from other donors' samples.

J is TRBJ1-1 and V is TRBV5-6, with TRBD1 matching 8 bases. The CDR3 length is 13 residues. The V and J ends lost 3 bases and 4 bases, in that order; junction bases with no gene match: 2. CDR1 SGHDT and CDR2 YYEEEE come from the germline V gene. CDR3 DNA: TGTGCCAGCAGCTACACAGGGGGCACTGAAGCTTTCTTT. Translation: CASSYTGGTEAFF.

J is TRBJ2-7 and V is TRBV13; possibly TRBD2 for D (7 bases). The V gene lost 4 bases and the J gene lost 6 bases, with 19 bases spanning the gap. CDR3 length: 15 amino acids. Germline V lookup: CDR1 PRHDT, CDR2 FYEKMQ (reference sequence). In nucleotides, the CDR3 is TGTGCCAGCAGCTCCGAGGGGGAGGGCCTTAGCGAGCAGTACTTC. Residues: CASSSEGEGLSEQYF.

In this sample, this clone turned up a few times. The chain links TRBV11-2 to TRBJ1-1; D unresolved. This CDR3 has 11 residues. CDR1 SGHAT and CDR2 FQNNGV come from the germline V gene. V lost 2 bases and J 7 bases, leaving 5 bases between the germline ends. The CDR3 DNA reads as TGTGCCAGCAGCTTACGGCTTGAAGCTTTCTTT. Encoded protein: CASSLRLEAFF. The full variable domain, with the rest looked up from reference TRBV11-2 and TRBJ1-1, is EAGVAQSPRYKIIEKRQSVAFWCNPISGHATLYWYQQILGQGPKLLIQFQNNGVVDDSQLPKDRFSAERLKGVDSTLKIQPAKLEDSAVYLCASSLRLEAFFGQGTRLTVV.

The rearrangement uses TRBV15 and TRBJ2-3; 9 nucleotides align to TRBD2. Per the germline V gene, CDR1 is LNHNV and CDR2 is YYDKDF (reference sequence). The CDR3 spans 16 residues. The ends lost 3 bases at V and 2 bases at J; junction bases unmatched: 6. CDR3 coding DNA: TGTGCCACCAGCAGTGCACCGGGACTAGCCACAGATACGCAGTATTTT. Protein sequence: CATSSAPGLATDTQYF. Looking up the rest from reference TRBV15 and TRBJ2-3 gives the full variable domain: DAMVIQNPRYQVTQFGKPVTLSCSQTLNHNVMYWYQQKSSQAPKLLFHYYDKDFNNEADTPDNFQSRRPNTSFCFLDIRSPGLGDTAMYLCATSSAPGLATDTQYFGPGTRLTVL.

The chain has TRBV27 and TRBJ1-4, with 9 positions matching TRBD1. The CDR3 loop spans 16 amino acids. Trimming took 4 bases from V and 0 from J; bases not matched to a gene: 3. Germline values: CDR1 MNHEY, CDR2 SMNVEV (reference sequence). In nucleotides, the CDR3 is TGTGCCAGCAGTTCGCGGACAGGGGCAACTAATGAAAAACTGTTTTTT. Translating it yields CASSSRTGATNEKLFF. The full variable domain, rest sourced from reference TRBV27 and TRBJ1-4, is EAQVTQNPRYLITVTGKKLTVTCSQNMNHEYMSWYRQDPGLGLRQIYYSMNVEVTDKGDVPEGYKVSRKEKRNFPLILESPSPNQTSLYFCASSSRTGATNEKLFFGSGTQLSVL.

The table lists this clone with a count of one. This chain uses TRBV7-2 with TRBJ1-1, with no clear D. The CDR3 consists of 14 residues. Trimming stripped 1 base from V and 12 bases from J, with 18 bases between. Germline V gene data show CDR1 as SGHTA and CDR2 as FQGNSA. The CDR3 loop reads CASSLGRLPLGTFF. The CDR3 region has the DNA TGTGCCAGCAGCTTAGGAAGGTTGCCCCTTGGGACTTTCTTT.

V usage is TRBV5-6 and J usage is TRBJ1-1; weak D call: TRBD1 (6 bases). Between the trimmed V and J ends, which lost 6 bases and 2 bases, there was a span of 14 bases. The CDR3 totals 14 residues. Germline V gene lookup returns CDR1 SGHDT and CDR2 YYEEEE. The CDR3 sequence: CASITSTGNTEAFF. CDR3 bases: TGTGCCAGCATCACTTCGACAGGCAACACTGAAGCTTTCTTT.

This clone showed up just once. This sample includes further DNA sequences coding for the same CDR3. V is TRBV5-1 and J is TRBJ1-1; D perhaps matches TRBD1 (6 bases). The CDR3 is 14 amino acids. V shed 0 bases and J shed 4 bases, with 10 bases lying between them. Germline CDR1 reads SGHRS; CDR2 reads YFSETQ. The chain's CDR3 is CASSLVGGSTEAFF. The CDR3 DNA sequence: TGCGCCAGCAGCTTGGTAGGGGGGAGCACTGAAGCTTTCTTT.

The rearrangement links TRBV2 to TRBJ2-7; unclear D gene. Germline V gene data show CDR1 as SNHLY and CDR2 as FYNNEI. The germline V and J ends were trimmed by 4 bases and 3 bases, with 7 bases remaining between them. CDR3 length: 12 residues. The CDR3 loop is CASSGQNYEQYF. CDR3 sequence (DNA): TGTGCCAGCAGTGGACAAAACTACGAGCAGTACTTC.

The chain links TRBV9 to TRBJ2-7; either TRBD1 or TRBD2 may fit D (6 bases each). The ends were cut back, 0 bases at V and 4 bases at J, with 11 bases in the middle. This CDR3 spans 14 amino acids. The germline CDR1 and CDR2 sequences are SGDLS and YYNGEE. CDR3 residues: CASSVEGGWYEQYF. DNA for the CDR3: TGTGCCAGCAGCGTAGAAGGGGGGTGGTACGAGCAGTACTTC. The full variable domain, rest sourced from reference TRBV9 and TRBJ2-7, is DSGVTQTPKHLITATGQRVTLRCSPRSGDLSVYWYQQSLDQGLQFLIQYYNGEERAKGNILERFSAQQFPDLHSELNLSSLELGDSALYFCASSVEGGWYEQYFGPGTRLTVT.

The chain combines TRBV28 with TRBJ1-5, with 10 positions matching TRBD1. The CDR3 has 15 residues. V lost 2 bases, J lost 9 bases, and 7 bases stayed unmatched. Germline CDR1 MDHEN, CDR2 SYDVKM. The CDR3 sequence is CASSLSRDRGSPQHF. The CDR3 DNA is TGTGCCAGCAGTTTAAGCCGGGACAGGGGATCGCCCCAGCATTTT. The complete variable domain, with remaining parts taken from reference TRBV28 and TRBJ1-5, reads DVKVTQSSRYLVKRTGEKVFLECVQDMDHENMFWYRQDPGLGLRLIYFSYDVKMKEKGDIPEGYSVSREKKERFSLILESASTNQTSMYLCASSLSRDRGSPQHFGDGTRLSIL.

The table lists this clone with a count of one. Within the sample, other DNA sequences also encode this same CDR3. The V gene is TRBV27, the J gene TRBJ2-1; 7 bases fit TRBD1. From germline, CDR1 is MNHEY and CDR2 SMNVEV (reference sequence). Losses at the gene ends were 5 bases for V and 3 bases for J; bases not matched to a gene: 4. The CDR3 contains 14 residues. CDR3 nucleotide sequence: TGTGCCAGCAGTAGCCGGGACAGCTACAATGAGCAGTTCTTC. The encoded protein is CASSSRDSYNEQFF.

In this sample, this clone turned up once. V gene TRBV28 combines with J gene TRBJ2-2; D is perhaps TRBD1 (5 bases). Germline assignment: CDR1 MDHEN and CDR2 SYDVKM. The CDR3 is 14 residues long. The ends were cut back, 6 bases at V and 1 base at J, with 9 bases in the middle. The CDR3 sequence: CASRLTGNTGELFF. Here the CDR3 DNA reads TGTGCCAGCAGACTTACAGGGAACACCGGGGAGCTGTTTTTT.

This chain links TRBV7-9 with TRBJ1-2; TRBD1 aligns across 7 bases. CDR1 and CDR2 from the germline V gene are SEHNR and FQNEAQ (reference sequence). V gave up 5 bases and J gave up 4 bases; unmatched junction bases: 22. This CDR3 is built from 19 residues. CDR3 in amino acids: CASSLLKRDSPGAIYGYTF. CDR3 DNA sequence: TGTGCCAGCAGCCTGTTAAAACGGGACAGCCCCGGGGCCATCTATGGCTACACCTTC.

Note on this clone: The DNA is omitted, as the CDR3 cannot be located on it reliably, and the CDR3 follows TCRdb's listing. This chain connects TRBV21-1 to TRBJ1-3; the tabulated D call, TRBD1, remains unverified against the DNA. TRBV21-1 is classified as a pseudogene. The CDR3 numbers 15 amino acids, ends counted. The CDR3 spells CASSPSVASGNTIYF.

V gene TRBV18 combines with J gene TRBJ2-1; the match to TRBD1 covers 8 bases. There are 15 residues in the CDR3. Germline V CDR1 and CDR2: KGHSH, LQKENI. After removal of 5 bases from V and 5 bases from J, the junction contained 8 bases not matched to a gene. Here the CDR3 DNA reads TGTGCCAGCTCAACTTCGGGACAGGTGAACAATGAGCAGTTCTTC. Protein product: CASSTSGQVNNEQFF.

This clone was found a few times. J is TRBJ2-2 and V is TRBV28, with D unclear. The germline V gene encodes CDR1 MDHEN and CDR2 SYDVKM. V shed 3 bases and J shed 3 bases, with 8 bases lying between them. This CDR3 is built from 14 residues. CDR3 in DNA: TGTGCCAGCAGTTTGGGTCGGGACACCGGGGAGCTGTTTTTT. It is translated as CASSLGRDTGELFF.

The chain recombines TRBV2 with TRBJ2-5; D gene ambiguous. Germline V gene lookup returns CDR1 SNHLY and CDR2 FYNNEI. The CDR3 contains 15 residues. V lost 5 bases and J lost 4, with 17 bases in between. This CDR3 is CASSPAPGLVETQYF. The CDR3 nucleotides read TGTGCCAGCAGTCCCGCTCCGGGTTTGGTAGAGACCCAGTACTTC.

V is TRBV19 and J is TRBJ2-1, with D perhaps matching TRBD2 (5 bases). This CDR3 is 16 amino acids long. Germline CDR1 and CDR2: LNHDA and SQIVND (reference sequence). V was cut by 3 bases and J by 2 bases, with 14 bases left in between. CDR3 in DNA: TGTGCCAGTAGTATTGACGGGGAGTACGCCTACAATGAGCAGTTCTTC. This encodes CASSIDGEYAYNEQFF.

J is TRBJ2-1 and V is TRBV28; TRBD2 might be the D (6 bases). V lost 2 bases and J lost 6, with 14 bases in between. The CDR3 runs to 15 residues. Germline V CDR1 and CDR2: MDHEN, SYDVKM. Written as DNA, the CDR3 is TGTGCCAGCAGTTTAATCCGGGAGAGACCCAATGAGCAGTTCTTC. Its protein is CASSLIRERPNEQFF.